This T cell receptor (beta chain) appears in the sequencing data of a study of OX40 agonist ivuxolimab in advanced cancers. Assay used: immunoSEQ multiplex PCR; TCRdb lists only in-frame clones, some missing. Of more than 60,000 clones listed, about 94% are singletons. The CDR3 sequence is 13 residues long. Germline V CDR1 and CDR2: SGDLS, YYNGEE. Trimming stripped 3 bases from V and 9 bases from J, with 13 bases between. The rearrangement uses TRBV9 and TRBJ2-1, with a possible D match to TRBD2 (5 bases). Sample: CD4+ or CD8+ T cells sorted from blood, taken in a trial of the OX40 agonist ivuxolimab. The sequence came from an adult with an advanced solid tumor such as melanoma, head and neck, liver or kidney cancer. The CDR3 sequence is CASSGSRGIEQFF. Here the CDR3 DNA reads TGTGCCAGCAGCGGATCCCGGGGTATTGAGCAGTTCTTC.